The 7 T cell receptor beta chains below come from one sample, sequenced in a study of spatial heterogeneity in lung cancer. TCRdb re-derived calls from the 5' RACE reads in MiXCR, one entry per CDR3 protein. This table has more than 95,000 distinct CDR3 sequences, 12% appearing once. Stated time point: blood at routine non-recurrence follow-up after resection. The input material, whole RNA from tumor, nontumor lung or frozen PBMC, was sequenced unsorted. The material was PBMCs, obtained at follow-up. The source is a male donor with early-stage non-small cell lung cancer.

This clonotype occurred many times. The J gene is TRBJ2-7, the V gene TRBV11-2, with TRBD1 matching over 9 bases. The J segment lost 7 bases and the V segment lost 4 bases, leaving 11 bases of the junction unmatched. The CDR3 spans 15 residues. CDR1 and CDR2 (germline): SGHAT, FQNNGV. CDR3 residues: CASSSLYRGPREQYF. As DNA, the CDR3 is TGTGCCAGCAGCTCCCTTTACAGGGGGCCGCGGGAGCAGTACTTC.

In this sample, this clonotype turned up many times. The J gene is TRBJ1-1, the V gene TRBV15; D gene uncertain. Germline CDR1 and CDR2: LNHNV and YYDKDF (reference sequence). This CDR3 has 15 amino acids. The germline V and J ends were trimmed by 1 base and 5 bases, with 14 bases remaining between them. CDR3 in amino acids: CATSRGVGGITEAFF. In DNA, the CDR3 is TGTGCCACCAGCAGAGGAGTGGGTGGGATAACTGAAGCTTTCTTT.

The DNA for the CDR3 is TGTGCCACCAGGGGACAGGGGAACAATGAGCAGTTCTTC. The encoded protein is CATRGQGNNEQFF. The chain has TRBV24-1 and TRBJ2-1; 10 nucleotides agree with TRBD1. The CDR3 has 13 amino acids. Germline V gene data show CDR1 as KGHDR and CDR2 as SFDVKD. V was clipped by 7 bases and J by 5 bases; unmatched bases: 1.

This clonotype was detected ten times or more. This sequence joins TRBV30 and TRBJ1-1, with unresolved D. CDR1 is GTSNPN and CDR2 is SVGIG in the germline V gene (reference sequence). The CDR3 runs to 15 residues. Trimming removed 4 bases at V and 4 bases at J, with 19 bases between. The CDR3: CAWNGGGEGTTEAFF. In DNA, the CDR3 is TGTGCCTGGAATGGTGGCGGGGAAGGTACCACTGAAGCTTTCTTT.

This clonotype showed up just a few times. CDR3 nucleotides: TGCAGTGCCCCTACGACTAGCGGGAAGGCCAGCTCCTACAATGAGCAGTTCTTC. Translated, it gives CSAPTTSGKASSYNEQFF. This chain joins TRBV20-1 and TRBJ2-1; 11 nucleotides align to TRBD2. Trimming at V came to 6 bases and at J to 0 bases, leaving 13 bases not matched to a gene. The CDR3 spans 18 residues. Germline assignment: CDR1 DFQATT and CDR2 SNEGSKA (reference sequence).

In this sample, this clonotype turned up many times. J is TRBJ1-3 and V is TRBV6-2 or TRBV6-3; D unclear. The CDR3 runs to 17 residues. CDR1 and CDR2 (germline): MNHEY, SVGEGT. The V end lost 6 bases, the J end lost 7 bases, and 25 bases lay between the germline ends. CDR3 sequence (DNA): TGTGCCAGCAGAACGGACCGAGATTCGTCCCGAAGGAACACCATATATTTT. It yields the protein CASRTDRDSSRRNTIYF.

This clonotype was picked up many times. V gene TRBV29-1 combines with J gene TRBJ2-2; TRBD1 or TRBD2 may be the D gene (5 bases each). The CDR3 has 14 residues. V gave up 5 bases and J gave up 7 bases, with 17 bases separating them. Germline V CDR1 and CDR2: SQVTM, ANQGSEA. The CDR3 sequence is CSVRGDRPDGELFF. As DNA, the CDR3 is TGCAGCGTTCGAGGGGATCGGCCCGACGGGGAGCTGTTTTTT.